Presented here are 15 T cell receptor beta chains from one specimen sequenced in a study of T cells in Graves' hyperthyroidism and ophthalmopathy. Amplification of TCR beta CDR3 regions was performed using RNA transcripts as template. First-round RT-PCR with HTBI primers amplified the TCR CDR3 region. TCRdb passed the multiplex PCR reads through MiXCR, listing each CDR3 protein once. The table lists hundreds of thousands of distinct CDR3 sequences, 38% of them singletons. Sequencing was carried out using blood. The receptors were gathered from a man in his late teens or twenties with Graves' hyperthyroidism.

This clonotype was counted ten times or more. The chain couples TRBV5-1 to TRBJ1-1; 8 bases match TRBD1. Trimming removed 2 bases from V and 4 bases from J; junction bases left unmatched: 4. Per the germline V gene, CDR1 is SGHRS and CDR2 is YFSETQ. The CDR3 extends over 14 amino acids. CDR3 amino acids: CASSFQGAGTEAFF. The CDR3 region has the DNA TGCGCCAGCAGCTTTCAGGGGGCAGGCACTGAAGCTTTCTTT.

The table lists this clonotype with many counts. The genes are TRBV7-9 and TRBJ1-6; no clear D gene. Germline V CDR1 and CDR2: SEHNR, FQNEAQ (reference sequence). The CDR3 has 12 amino acids. V shed 3 bases and J shed 7 bases, with 4 bases lying between them. The CDR3 DNA is TGTGCCAGCAGCTTCGAGAATTCACCCCTCCACTTT. Amino acid sequence: CASSFENSPLHF. The full variable domain, completed using reference TRBV7-9 and TRBJ1-6, is DTGVSQNPRHKITKRGQNVTFRCDPISEHNRLYWYRQTLGQGPEFLTYFQNEAQLEKSRLLSDRFSAERPKGSFSTLEIQRTEQGDSAMYLCASSFENSPLHFGNGTRLTVT.

This clonotype was counted ten times or more. This chain uses TRBV10-2 with TRBJ1-2, with TRBD1 matching over 7 bases. Per germline, CDR1 WSHSY and CDR2 SAAADI. Losses at the gene ends were 5 bases for V and 4 bases for J; bases not matched to a gene: 7. This CDR3 spans 14 amino acids. The CDR3 loop is CASSPGQPSYGYTF. In nucleotides, the CDR3 is TGCGCCAGCAGTCCGGGACAGCCCTCCTATGGCTACACCTTC.

The chain carries TRBV19 and TRBJ1-5; D remains ambiguous. With 5 bases removed from V and 1 base from J, the gap between germline ends came to 9 bases. The CDR3 is 14 residues long. Germline-derived CDR1 and CDR2 are LNHDA and SQIVND (reference sequence). CDR3 loop: CASSSTISNQPQHF. CDR3 coding DNA: TGTGCCAGTAGTTCGACCATAAGCAATCAGCCCCAGCATTTT.

The chain uses TRBV7-2 and TRBJ2-7; D is perhaps TRBD1 (5 bases). The CDR3 totals 15 residues. Trimming stripped 6 bases from V and 0 bases from J, with 15 bases between. Germline assignment: CDR1 SGHTA and CDR2 FQGNSA. The CDR3 loop reads CASSPTGLSSYEQYF. The CDR3 region has the DNA TGTGCCAGCAGTCCCACAGGTCTCAGCTCCTACGAGCAGTACTTC.

Of note for this clonotype: At one end, the junction sequence differs from germline, possibly due to a read error. This rearrangement joins TRBV7-7 to TRBJ1-2; D gene uncertain. In germline, CDR1 is SSHAT, CDR2 FNYEAQ (reference sequence). This CDR3 region has 16 residues. The CDR3 nucleotides read TGCGCCAGCAGCCAAGCTTCCACCGCGTTTAACTATGGCTACACCTTC. Translating it yields CASSQASTAFNYGYTF.

The rearrangement joins TRBV7-2 to TRBJ2-2; 7 nucleotides match TRBD1. The V gene's germline CDR1 is SGHTA and CDR2 FQGNSA. CDR3 size: 15 residues. Trimming at V came to 6 bases and at J to 8 bases, leaving 12 bases not matched to a gene. The CDR3 coding sequence is TGTGCCAGCAGACCGACAGGGAAGAGATTGGGGGAGCTGTTTTTT. Translating it yields CASRPTGKRLGELFF. Based on the CDR3 plus reference TRBV7-2 and TRBJ2-2, the full variable domain is GAGVSQSPSNKVTEKGKDVELRCDPISGHTALYWYRQSLGQGLEFLIYFQGNSAPDKSGLPSDRFSAERTGGSVSTLTIQRTQQEDSAVYLCASRPTGKRLGELFFGEGSRLTVL.

This clonotype was recorded a few times. The chain employs TRBV19 and TRBJ1-1; D perhaps matches TRBD1 (5 bases). The germline gives CDR1 LNHDA, CDR2 SQIVND (reference sequence). This CDR3 region has 14 residues. Deletions cut 3 bases from V and 1 base from J, with 9 bases between. CDR3 sequence reads: CASSILGRNTEAFF. CDR3 DNA sequence: TGTGCCAGTAGTATCCTGGGGCGGAACACTGAAGCTTTCTTT.

V is TRBV9 and J is TRBJ1-4, with D possibly being TRBD1 (5 bases). Germline-derived CDR1 and CDR2 are SGDLS and YYNGEE. CDR3 size: 15 residues. Trimming left V 0 bases short and J 4 bases short, with 10 bases between. The CDR3 loop is CASSVAGGGNEKLFF. CDR3 bases: TGTGCCAGCAGCGTAGCTGGCGGGGGTAATGAAAAACTGTTTTTT.

The sample holds many counts of this clonotype. The rearrangement links TRBV11-2 to TRBJ2-7, with D maybe TRBD1 (6 bases). Trimming pared 5 bases from V and 2 bases from J, leaving 10 bases between. CDR3 length equals 13 residues. CDR1 and CDR2 (germline): SGHAT, FQNNGV. The CDR3 region is CASSRGQTYEQYF. The CDR3 DNA reads as TGTGCCAGCAGCCGTGGACAGACCTACGAGCAGTACTTC. The variable domain in full, with the rest retrieved from reference TRBV11-2 and TRBJ2-7, is EAGVAQSPRYKIIEKRQSVAFWCNPISGHATLYWYQQILGQGPKLLIQFQNNGVVDDSQLPKDRFSAERLKGVDSTLKIQPAKLEDSAVYLCASSRGQTYEQYFGPGTRLTVT.

This clonotype appeared many times. The chain uses TRBV19 and TRBJ1-2; D possibly corresponds to TRBD1 (5 bases). Trimming took 9 bases from V and 4 from J, leaving 12 bases between them. This CDR3 region has 12 residues. Looked up from germline, CDR1 is LNHDA and CDR2 is SQIVND (reference sequence). For the CDR3, the DNA is TGTGCCAGCCAAACCGGGGCCTATGGCTACACCTTC. It translates to CASQTGAYGYTF. Supplemented by reference TRBV19 and TRBJ1-2, the full variable domain reads DGGITQSPKYLFRKEGQNVTLSCEQNLNHDAMYWYRQDPGQGLRLIYYSQIVNDFQKGDIAEGYSVSREKKESFPLTVTSAQKNPTAFYLCASQTGAYGYTFGSGTRLTVV.

The chain employs TRBV12-5 and TRBJ2-7; D unresolved. V was trimmed by 5 bases and J by 0 bases, leaving 14 bases between them. The CDR3 sequence is 15 residues long. CDR1 is LGHNT and CDR2 is FRNRAP in the germline V gene. CDR3 amino acids: CASGPPSLSSYEQYF. The DNA of the CDR3 is TGTGCTAGTGGTCCCCCGAGCCTTAGCTCCTACGAGCAGTACTTC.

This clonotype appeared many times. The CDR3 DNA is TGTGCCAGTAGTGAAACCCCAGGGAATTCACCCCTCCACTTT. It specifies CASSETPGNSPLHF. The chain links TRBV19 to TRBJ1-6; maybe TRBD1 (5 bases). This CDR3 is 14 amino acids long. V lost 5 bases and J lost 7, with 12 bases in between. In germline, CDR1 is LNHDA, CDR2 SQIVND (reference sequence).

The J gene is TRBJ1-5, the V gene TRBV20-1; D uncertain. The V gene's germline CDR1 is DFQATT and CDR2 SNEGSKA (reference sequence). CDR3 length equals 15 residues. V lost 0 bases to trimming and J lost 4 bases, with 13 bases between them. The CDR3: CSARDSLGANQPQHF. In DNA, the CDR3 is TGCAGTGCTAGAGACAGTCTGGGTGCTAATCAGCCCCAGCATTTT.

The gene calls are TRBV7-2 and TRBJ2-5; no reliable D call. The length of the CDR3 is 15 residues. Looked up from germline, CDR1 is SGHTA and CDR2 is FQGNSA. Trimming took off 7 bases at V and 5 bases at J, with 20 bases between the two ends. The CDR3 loop reads CASNLESAETETQYF. The CDR3 DNA follows: TGTGCCAGCAACTTGGAATCGGCCGAAACGGAGACCCAGTACTTC.